This TCR beta chain was sequenced during a study of early T cells in non-severe SARS-CoV-2 infection. Study in general: Chains were not paired, and sequencing was done on bulk RNA from unsorted whole blood.

This clonotype was observed many times. The antigen is unknown. V lost 5 bases and J lost 0; bases outside the gene matches: 6. This CDR3 has 16 residues. Unique molecular identifiers were added to individual cDNA molecules. TCRdb recomputed calls from the 5' RACE reads with MiXCR, one row per CDR3 protein. The table has 20,000 to 25,000 distinct CDR3 sequences, 4.8% seen once. General study findings and limits: Comparison of clonotypes with VDJdb favored anti-spike CD8 responses while missing private and CD4 specificities.

The source material was whole blood. The receptor was derived from an adult who was a healthcare worker with PCR-confirmed SARS-CoV-2 infection or an uninfected control (not recorded which). The chain carries TRBV12-3 or TRBV12-4 and TRBJ2-3; 9 bases match TRBD2. CDR3 residues: CASSKPSGESTDTQYF. The CDR3 DNA is TGTGCCAGCAGTAAACCTAGCGGGGAAAGCACAGATACGCAGTATTTT.